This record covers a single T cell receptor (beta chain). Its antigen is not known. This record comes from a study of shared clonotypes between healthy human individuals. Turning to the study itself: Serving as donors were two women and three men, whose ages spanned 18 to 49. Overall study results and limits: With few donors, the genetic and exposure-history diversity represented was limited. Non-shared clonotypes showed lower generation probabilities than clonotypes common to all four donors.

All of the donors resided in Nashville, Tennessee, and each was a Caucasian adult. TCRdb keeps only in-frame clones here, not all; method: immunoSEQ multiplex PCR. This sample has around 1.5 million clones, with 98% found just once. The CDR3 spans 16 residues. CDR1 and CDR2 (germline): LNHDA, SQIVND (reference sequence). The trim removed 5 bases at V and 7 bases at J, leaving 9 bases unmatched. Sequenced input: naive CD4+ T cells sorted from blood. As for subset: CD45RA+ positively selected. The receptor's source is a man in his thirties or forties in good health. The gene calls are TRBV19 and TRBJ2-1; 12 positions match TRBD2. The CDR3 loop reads CASSLSSGRVENEQFF. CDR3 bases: TGTGCCAGTAGTTTATCTAGCGGGAGGGTGGAGAATGAGCAGTTCTTC.